The clone carrying this T cell receptor beta chain was observed a few times. Its antigen is not known. This entry is derived from a study of T cells in Graves' hyperthyroidism and ophthalmopathy. Whole-study findings and limits: Blood also contained most expanded thyroid clonotypes above 0.001.

Using RNA transcripts as the source, TCR beta CDR3 regions were amplified. Primed by the HTBI set, a first-round RT-PCR was run on the TCR CDR3. TCRdb used MiXCR to reprocess the multiplex PCR reads, holding one entry per CDR3 protein. The data hold 450,000 to 600,000 distinct CDR3 sequences, with about 20% observed a single time. CDR1 and CDR2 (germline): MDHEN, SYDVKM. The CDR3 is made up of 19 amino acids. V dropped 4 bases and J dropped 8; count of bases not matched to a gene: 19. This sequence joins TRBV28 and TRBJ2-1; 11 bases are shared with TRBD2. What was sequenced was blood. The sequence derives from a man aged 35 to 55 with Graves' ophthalmopathy. CDR3 amino acids: CASSYLPPRTSGRGHEQFF. The DNA for the CDR3 is TGTGCCAGCAGTTATTTGCCCCCTCGAACTAGCGGGAGAGGGCATGAGCAGTTCTTC.